Presented here are 8 T cell receptor beta chains from one specimen sequenced in a study of molecular identifiers for immune sequencing clone quantification. Each CDR3 protein gets one entry after TCRdb re-called the PCR reads with MiXCR. The sample holds a few hundred thousand distinct CDR3 sequences, about 23% seen once. Sequencing used naive CD8+ T cells from blood, with Jurkat cell RNA spiked in. Subset described: FACS-sorted CD8+CD4-CCR7+CD45RA+ naive T cells. Receptors were obtained from a human donor in good health. Some libraries in this study had Jurkat cell RNA spiked in.

This chain joins TRBV6-5 and TRBJ2-2; D is unclear. Germline loops: CDR1 MNHEY, CDR2 SVGAGI. The CDR3 totals 17 residues. V dropped 0 bases and J dropped 4 bases, with 15 bases sitting between them. CDR3 nucleotides: TGTGCCAGCAGTTACTCGATGGTTGGGATCGGCACCGGGGAGCTGTTTTTT. Its translation is CASSYSMVGIGTGELFF.

This chain joins TRBV6-2 or TRBV6-3 and TRBJ2-4; TRBD1 agrees at 7 bases. Germline CDR1 and CDR2: MNHEY and SVGEGT. Losses at the gene ends were 6 bases for V and 4 bases for J; bases not matched to a gene: 3. This CDR3 has 13 amino acids. CDR3 residues: CASRGQVKNIQYF. CDR3 DNA sequence: TGTGCCAGCAGAGGACAGGTTAAAAACATTCAGTACTTC.

This clonotype was counted at least ten times. The V gene is TRBV7-2, the J gene TRBJ2-7; TRBD2 matches 11 bases. This CDR3 comprises 16 residues. Germline CDR1 SGHTA, CDR2 FQGNSA. Trimming removed 4 bases from V and 4 bases from J; junction bases left unmatched: 9. The CDR3 DNA is TGTGCCAGCAGCTCCGATACTAGCGGGAGTCTATACGAGCAGTACTTC. This translates into CASSSDTSGSLYEQYF.

The CDR3 DNA reads as TGCAGTGTTAGCGGGGGGTTCGCCTACGAGCAGTACTTC. This gives the protein CSVSGGFAYEQYF. The J gene is TRBJ2-7, the V gene TRBV20-1; TRBD2 matches at 10 bases. V was clipped by 7 bases and J by 2 bases; unmatched bases: 5. The germline V gene has CDR1 DFQATT and CDR2 SNEGSKA (reference sequence). The CDR3 extends over 13 amino acids.

A remark on this clonotype: Possible read error: a much larger clone is one base away. The CDR3: CSVGTGATDTQYF. CDR3 sequence (DNA): TGCAGCGTTGGCACCGGGGCCACAGATACGCAGTATTTT. V is TRBV29-1 and J is TRBJ2-3, with D tentatively TRBD1 or TRBD2 (5 bases each). Germline loops: CDR1 SQVTM, CDR2 ANQGSEA. V lost 4 bases and J lost 2, with 10 bases in between. The CDR3 spans 13 residues.

The chain couples TRBV6-5 to TRBJ1-6; a possible D gene is TRBD1 (6 bases). This CDR3 contains 14 residues. V was trimmed by 6 bases and J by 3 bases, leaving 9 bases between them. Germline CDR1 reads MNHEY; CDR2 reads SVGAGI. The CDR3 nucleotides are TGTGCCAGCAGACTGACAGGCTATAATTCACCCCTCCACTTT. Translating it yields CASRLTGYNSPLHF.

This clonotype was counted many times. J is TRBJ2-1 and V is TRBV7-2, with D unresolved. The length of the CDR3 is 11 residues. V lost 3 bases, J lost 8 bases, and 5 bases lay in between. Germline V lookup: CDR1 SGHTA, CDR2 FQGNSA. CDR3 region: CASSFWDEQFF. As DNA, the CDR3 is TGTGCCAGCAGCTTTTGGGATGAGCAGTTCTTC.

This clonotype was seen a single time. A much larger clone lies a single base off, so this may be a read error. The genes are TRBV28 and TRBJ2-5; 10 bases are a match to TRBD1. The germline V gene encodes CDR1 MDHEN and CDR2 SYDVKM. The CDR3 contains 15 residues. The CDR3 sequence is CASRLTGGWQETQCF. The CDR3 DNA is TGTGCCAGCAGGTTGACAGGGGGCTGGCAAGAGACCCAGTGCTTC.